This TCR beta chain was obtained from a study of shared T cell receptors in the human thymus. TCRdb keeps only in-frame clones here, not all; method: immunoSEQ multiplex PCR. The sample contains approximately 400,000 clones, about 95% of which appear only once. The clonotype was recovered from a human donor. The sample taken for sequencing was thymocytes.

CDR3 sequence (DNA): TGTGCCAGCACCCCTCCCCCCGCCGGCAGCGGGAGAGTCTACGAGCAGTACTTC. It yields the protein CASTPPPAGSGRVYEQYF. The J gene is TRBJ2-7, the V gene TRBV13, with 8 bases lining up with TRBD2. The V segment lost 7 bases and the J segment 3 bases; nucleotides outside the gene matches: 20. The CDR3 loop spans 18 amino acids. CDR1 is PRHDT and CDR2 is FYEKMQ in the germline V gene (reference sequence).